The 30 T cell receptor beta chains below all came from one sample that was sequenced in a study of T cell changes during pregnancy in multiple sclerosis. Some clones are missing from TCRdb's copy, which holds only in-frame ones; the method was immunoSEQ multiplex PCR. Here the sample spans about 77,000 clones, 89% being singletons. The starting material was peripheral blood, obtained before pregnancy. These TCRs come from a female donor with multiple sclerosis, enrolled in a pregnancy study.

The chain recombines TRBV10-1 with TRBJ2-2; possible D gene TRBD1, 7 bases. The V gene's germline CDR1 is WNHNN and CDR2 SYGVQD (reference sequence). This CDR3 contains 19 residues. Between the trimmed V and J ends, which lost 1 base and 6 bases, there was a span of 24 bases. The CDR3 nucleotides read TGCGCCAGCAGTGAGTTCACGATCGAGGAGGGGACAGTCCCCGGGGAGCTGTTTTTT. This sequence encodes CASSEFTIEEGTVPGELFF.

The chain uses TRBV11-3 and TRBJ2-3; D may be TRBD1 (5 bases). Germline values: CDR1 SGHNT, CDR2 YENEEA. The ends were cut back, 5 bases at V and 3 bases at J, with 6 bases in the middle. The CDR3 has 12 residues. The CDR3 is CASSPGTDTQYF. The CDR3 DNA follows: TGTGCCAGCAGCCCAGGGACAGATACGCAGTATTTT.

The chain couples TRBV5-1 to TRBJ1-2; no clear D gene. V lost 4 bases and J lost 5, with 15 bases in between. This CDR3 spans 14 amino acids. Germline-derived CDR1 and CDR2 are SGHRS and YFSETQ. The CDR3 loop reads CASSPGWERYGYTF. The CDR3 DNA sequence: TGCGCCAGCAGCCCCGGTTGGGAGAGGTATGGCTACACCTTC.

This sequence joins TRBV18 and TRBJ1-2; D is possibly TRBD1 (6 bases). Per the germline V gene, CDR1 is KGHSH and CDR2 is LQKENI. This CDR3 has 12 residues. V shed 5 bases and J shed 4 bases, with 8 bases lying between them. CDR3 in amino acids: CASSSDSYGYTF. The CDR3 region has the DNA TGTGCCAGCTCATCGGACAGCTATGGCTACACCTTC.

Only one count was recorded for this clone. The chain joins TRBV2 to TRBJ2-1, with D perhaps matching TRBD1 (5 bases). Germline CDR1 is SNHLY and CDR2 is FYNNEI. V was clipped by 4 bases and J by 3 bases, with 7 bases between them. The length of the CDR3 is 13 residues. This CDR3 is CASSGGSYNEQFF. In DNA form, the CDR3 reads TGTGCCAGCAGTGGGGGCAGCTACAATGAGCAGTTCTTC.

This clone was picked up a small number of times. The chain carries TRBV11-2 and TRBJ1-1; 12 nucleotides agree with TRBD1. The CDR3 extends over 18 amino acids. V lost 4 bases to trimming and J lost 1 base; unmatched junction nucleotides: 10. Germline-derived CDR1 and CDR2 are SGHAT and FQNNGV. This CDR3 reads CASSSLGTGGFGNTEAFF. CDR3 DNA: TGTGCCAGCAGCTCGCTCGGGACAGGGGGCTTCGGGAACACTGAAGCTTTCTTT.

The chain uses TRBV19 and TRBJ1-1; a possible D gene is TRBD1 (5 bases). The CDR3 is made up of 16 amino acids. With 8 bases removed from V and 3 bases from J, the gap between germline ends came to 22 bases. Per the germline V gene, CDR1 is LNHDA and CDR2 is SQIVND (reference sequence). The CDR3 reads CASVDTGAGIDTEAFF. CDR3 bases: TGTGCCAGTGTCGATACAGGTGCGGGAATCGACACTGAAGCTTTCTTT.

The V gene is TRBV7-2, the J gene TRBJ2-7, with 12 positions matching TRBD1. This CDR3 is 15 amino acids long. Germline lookup yields CDR1 SGHTA and CDR2 FQGNSA. The J segment lost 4 bases and the V segment lost 5 bases, leaving 6 bases of the junction unmatched. CDR3 DNA sequence: TGTGCCAGCAGCCCCGGGACAGGGGGCTTTTACGAGCAGTACTTC. Encoded protein: CASSPGTGGFYEQYF.

V usage is TRBV5-1 and J usage is TRBJ2-2, with a possible D match to TRBD1 (5 bases). Germline V gene data show CDR1 as SGHRS and CDR2 as YFSETQ. This CDR3 contains 15 residues. Trimming removed 4 bases from V and 4 bases from J, with 14 bases in between. The CDR3 spells CASSPFLRGTGELFF. In DNA form, the CDR3 reads TGCGCCAGCAGCCCCTTCCTTAGGGGCACCGGGGAGCTGTTTTTT.

This chain links TRBV9 with TRBJ1-1, with 10 bases identical to TRBD1. Germline CDR1 is SGDLS and CDR2 is YYNGEE. Germline trimming cut 2 bases from V and 11 bases from J; bases unmatched to any gene: 15. The CDR3 spans 16 residues. CDR3 sequence: CASSVYGGQGLGDAFF. DNA of the CDR3: TGTGCCAGCAGCGTCTACGGGGGACAGGGGTTGGGTGACGCTTTCTTT.

The V and J genes are TRBV28 and TRBJ1-4, with a possible D match to TRBD1 (5 bases). Deletions cut 2 bases from V and 10 bases from J, with 20 bases between. The germline V gene has CDR1 MDHEN and CDR2 SYDVKM. The CDR3 spans 16 residues. This CDR3 is CASSLTTNGVGGKLFF. The CDR3, as DNA: TGTGCCAGCAGTTTAACAACAAATGGGGTCGGGGGAAAACTGTTTTTT.

CDR3 sequence reads: CASSSRGGNEQYF. DNA for the CDR3: TGTGCCAGCAGCTCCCGAGGGGGTAACGAGCAGTACTTC. V is TRBV7-2 and J is TRBJ2-7; tentative D call: TRBD1 (6 bases). Trimming removed 4 bases at V and 5 bases at J, with 12 bases between. CDR3 length: 13 residues. Looked up from germline, CDR1 is SGHTA and CDR2 is FQGNSA.

The rearrangement uses TRBV2 and TRBJ2-5, with D perhaps TRBD2 (6 bases). The CDR3 is 15 residues long. CDR1 SNHLY and CDR2 FYNNEI come from the germline V gene. The V end was cut by 6 bases, the J end by 2 bases, with 16 bases between. CDR3 nucleotide sequence: TGTGCCAGCAGGAGGGACTTCCATTCTCAAGAGACCCAGTACTTC. This codes for CASRRDFHSQETQYF.

This chain links TRBV5-6 with TRBJ1-5; D is ambiguous. This CDR3 comprises 16 residues. Germline-derived CDR1 and CDR2 are SGHDT and YYEEEE. V lost 4 bases and J lost 5, with 19 bases in between. The CDR3 sequence is CASSRSGISADQPQHF. CDR3 coding DNA: TGTGCCAGCAGCCGATCGGGGATAAGCGCGGATCAGCCCCAGCATTTT. Combining the CDR3 with reference TRBV5-6 and TRBJ1-5 gives the whole variable domain DAGVTQSPTHLIKTRGQQVTLRCSPKSGHDTVSWYQQALGQGPQFIFQYYEEEERQRGNFPDRFSGHQFPNYSSELNVNALLLGDSALYLCASSRSGISADQPQHFGDGTRLSIL.

This clone was found many times. The chain employs TRBV11-1 and TRBJ2-1; 8 positions match TRBD1. This CDR3 contains 12 residues. The V gene's germline CDR1 is SGHAT and CDR2 FQDESV (reference sequence). V dropped 4 bases and J dropped 9; count of bases not matched to a gene: 2. The CDR3 region has the DNA TGTGCCAGCAGCTCGGACAGGGCTGAGCAGTTCTTC. It yields the protein CASSSDRAEQFF.

The rearrangement links TRBV6-1 to TRBJ1-2; TRBD1 is a possible D gene (5 bases). CDR1 is MNHNS, CDR2 SASEGT, per germline. Trimming left V 6 bases short and J 3 bases short, with 14 bases between. The CDR3 is made up of 14 amino acids. CDR3 DNA: TGTGCCAGCAGAAAACACGACAGAGACTATGGCTACACCTTC. Amino acids: CASRKHDRDYGYTF.

This clone was counted a few times. The chain has TRBV6-4 and TRBJ2-3, with 9 bases fitting TRBD2. The CDR3 has 14 residues. J gave up 2 bases and V 4 bases, and 1 base lay outside the gene matches. Germline CDR1 MRHNA, CDR2 SNTAGT. DNA of the CDR3: TGTGCCAGCAGTGGCGGGGGGGCCACAGATACGCAGTATTTT. It translates to CASSGGGATDTQYF.

The chain joins TRBV10-3 to TRBJ1-2, with a weak D call TRBD1 (6 bases). The CDR3 spans 15 residues. V was trimmed by 8 bases and J by 1 base, leaving 17 bases between them. CDR1 is ENHRY, CDR2 SYGVKD, per germline. The CDR3 loop reads CAIRSGTSDNYGYTF. The CDR3 coding sequence is TGTGCCATCCGGAGTGGGACATCCGATAACTATGGCTACACCTTC.

By share, this clone ranks as medium-sized. The chain uses TRBV2 and TRBJ1-6, with 7 bases fitting TRBD1. Germline values: CDR1 SNHLY, CDR2 FYNNEI. V was pared by 4 bases and J by 0 bases, with 3 bases of the junction left unmatched. The CDR3 totals 16 residues. CDR3 region: CASSGDRVSYNSPLHF. DNA of the CDR3: TGTGCCAGCAGTGGAGACAGGGTCTCCTATAATTCACCCCTCCACTTT.

The gene calls are TRBV7-9 and TRBJ2-2; TRBD1 matches at 7 bases. J gave up 5 bases and V 5 bases, and 5 bases lay outside the gene matches. Germline V gene data show CDR1 as SEHNR and CDR2 as FQNEAQ (reference sequence). This CDR3 is 14 amino acids long. Written as DNA, the CDR3 is TGTGCCAGCAGCCCTCGACAGGGTACCGGGGAGCTGTTTTTT. Translation gives CASSPRQGTGELFF. Combining the CDR3 with reference TRBV7-9 and TRBJ2-2 gives the whole variable domain DTGVSQNPRHKITKRGQNVTFRCDPISEHNRLYWYRQTLGQGPEFLTYFQNEAQLEKSRLLSDRFSAERPKGSFSTLEIQRTEQGDSAMYLCASSPRQGTGELFFGEGSRLTVL.

The chain has TRBV7-2 and TRBJ2-1; 9 bases align to TRBD2. The germline gives CDR1 SGHTA, CDR2 FQGNSA. The CDR3 runs to 17 residues. Trimming cost V 0 bases and J 8 bases; bases outside gene matches: 11. This CDR3 reads CASSLAPSGGTFDEQFF. In nucleotides, the CDR3 is TGTGCCAGCAGCTTAGCGCCCAGCGGGGGGACGTTCGATGAGCAGTTCTTC.

The chain has TRBV4-1 and TRBJ2-7; D is perhaps TRBD1 (6 bases). V dropped 4 bases and J dropped 3 bases, with 13 bases sitting between them. Germline V gene data show CDR1 as MGHRA and CDR2 as YSYEKL. CDR3 length: 14 residues. The CDR3 bases are TGCGCCAGCAGCCGAGGGACAAACAACTACGAGCAGTACTTC. Its translation: CASSRGTNNYEQYF.

The chain recombines TRBV5-1 with TRBJ1-2, with 10 positions matching TRBD1. From germline, CDR1 is SGHRS and CDR2 YFSETQ. CDR3 length: 14 residues. The junction had 8 bases not matched to a gene; V was cut back by 4 bases and J by 8 bases. The CDR3 nucleotides are TGCGCCAGCAGCCTCACGACAGGGGGCATGGGCTACACCTTC. Its protein is CASSLTTGGMGYTF.

This clone has just a few counts. The V and J genes are TRBV7-8 and TRBJ1-1, with D possibly matching TRBD1 (6 bases). From germline, CDR1 is SGHVS and CDR2 FQNEAQ. This CDR3 region has 14 residues. The germline V and J ends were trimmed by 2 bases and 10 bases, with 17 bases remaining between them. The CDR3 loop reads CASSLRTEGYGAFF. CDR3 bases: TGTGCCAGCAGCTTACGGACAGAGGGTTATGGAGCTTTCTTT.

The V and J genes are TRBV19 and TRBJ1-1, with 10 bases fitting TRBD1. V was clipped by 10 bases and J by 6 bases; unmatched bases: 11. The CDR3 extends over 14 amino acids. From germline, CDR1 is LNHDA and CDR2 SQIVND (reference sequence). CDR3 loop: CATLDRGEGPEAFF. The CDR3 DNA reads as TGTGCCACCCTGGACAGGGGGGAAGGGCCTGAAGCTTTCTTT. Full variable domain (outside the CDR3, taken from reference TRBV19 and TRBJ1-1): DGGITQSPKYLFRKEGQNVTLSCEQNLNHDAMYWYRQDPGQGLRLIYYSQIVNDFQKGDIAEGYSVSREKKESFPLTVTSAQKNPTAFYLCATLDRGEGPEAFFGQGTRLTVV.

This rearrangement joins TRBV11-2 to TRBJ2-1; 9 nucleotides match TRBD2. J was trimmed by 3 bases and V by 1 base; bases with no gene match: 4. The CDR3 loop spans 16 amino acids. Looked up from germline, CDR1 is SGHAT and CDR2 is FQNNGV. CDR3 coding DNA: TGTGCCAGCAGCTTAGCAGCGCGGGGGGGCTACAATGAGCAGTTCTTC. Its protein is CASSLAARGGYNEQFF. The full variable domain, rest sourced from reference TRBV11-2 and TRBJ2-1, is EAGVAQSPRYKIIEKRQSVAFWCNPISGHATLYWYQQILGQGPKLLIQFQNNGVVDDSQLPKDRFSAERLKGVDSTLKIQPAKLEDSAVYLCASSLAARGGYNEQFFGPGTRLTVL.

The chain couples TRBV18 to TRBJ1-2; D ambiguous. The germline V gene has CDR1 KGHSH and CDR2 LQKENI. Trimming removed 2 bases at V and 7 bases at J, with 11 bases between. This CDR3 region has 13 residues. CDR3 sequence (DNA): TGTGCCAGCTCACCAAACATCTTCTTTGGCTACACCTTC. Translated: CASSPNIFFGYTF. Supplemented by reference TRBV18 and TRBJ1-2, the full variable domain reads NAGVMQNPRHLVRRRGQEARLRCSPMKGHSHVYWYRQLPEEGLKFMVYLQKENIIDESGMPKERFSAEFPKEGPSILRIQQVVRGDSAAYFCASSPNIFFGYTFGSGTRLTVV.

The chain couples TRBV6-5 to TRBJ1-3, with D maybe TRBD1 (5 bases). CDR3 length: 15 residues. Germline CDR1 is MNHEY and CDR2 is SVGAGI. V was shortened by 5 bases and J by 2 bases, with 13 bases between the two germline ends. CDR3 sequence reads: CASSRGQGTGNTIYF. CDR3 DNA sequence: TGTGCCAGCAGTCGCGGCCAGGGAACTGGAAACACCATATATTTT.

As concerns this clone: A junction boundary mismatches the germline segment, possibly from a read error. V gene TRBV6-9 combines with J gene TRBJ1-2, with unresolved D. The CDR3 loop spans 13 amino acids. Germline V CDR1 and CDR2: MNHGY, SVAAGI. CDR3 bases: TGTGCCAGCAGTTACGCAGCACTATATGACTACACCTTC. This encodes CASSYAALYDYTF.

The rearrangement links TRBV2 to TRBJ2-7; no definite D call. The V gene's germline CDR1 is SNHLY and CDR2 FYNNEI. This CDR3 contains 13 residues. Trimming stripped 4 bases from V and 6 bases from J, with 13 bases between. CDR3 protein: CASSVYVNGEQYF. DNA of the CDR3: TGTGCCAGCAGTGTGTATGTCAACGGCGAGCAGTACTTC.